The present T cell receptor (beta chain) was sequenced within a study of T-cell reconstitution after alpha-beta-depleted transplantation in children. This clonotype was recorded many times. Antigen: not known. Preparing the TCRbeta library involved the use of unique molecular identifiers. From the PCR reads, TCRdb called clonotypes with MiXCR, one entry per CDR3 protein. Here the sample spans 330,000 or so distinct CDR3 sequences, 7.5% to 9% being singletons. V shed 5 bases and J shed 0 bases, with 17 bases lying between them. Looked up from germline, CDR1 is SEHNR and CDR2 is FQNEAQ (reference sequence). The CDR3 runs to 17 residues. General study findings and limits: One year after transplant, T-cell counts and diversity came mostly from newly produced T cells. Alpha-beta T cells present about two months after transplant were reported to originate from several hundred expanded graft clones.

The chain employs TRBV7-9 and TRBJ2-1, with a possible D match to TRBD1 (5 bases). The clonotype comes from a female patient aged 2-10 years who had a stem cell transplant for Fanconi anemia, so the T cells may come from the graft donor. The sample was peripheral blood, taken 360 days after TCRalphabeta/CD19-depleted stem cell transplant. The CDR3 DNA reads TGTGCCAGCAGCCCCCTCCGACAGCCTGACTCCTACAATGAGCAGTTCTTC. This gives the protein CASSPLRQPDSYNEQFF.